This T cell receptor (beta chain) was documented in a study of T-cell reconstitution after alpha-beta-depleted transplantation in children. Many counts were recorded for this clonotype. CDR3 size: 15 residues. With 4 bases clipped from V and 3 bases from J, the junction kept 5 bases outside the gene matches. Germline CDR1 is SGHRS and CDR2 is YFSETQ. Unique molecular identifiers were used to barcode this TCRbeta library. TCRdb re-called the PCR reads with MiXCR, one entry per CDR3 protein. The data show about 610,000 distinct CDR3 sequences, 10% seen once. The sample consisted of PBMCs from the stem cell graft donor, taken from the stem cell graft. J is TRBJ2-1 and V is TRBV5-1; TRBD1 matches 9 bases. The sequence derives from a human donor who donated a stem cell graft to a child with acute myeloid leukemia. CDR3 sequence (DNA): TGCGCCAGCAGCCATCCGGGACAGGGCTACAATGAGCAGTTCTTC. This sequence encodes CASSHPGQGYNEQFF.